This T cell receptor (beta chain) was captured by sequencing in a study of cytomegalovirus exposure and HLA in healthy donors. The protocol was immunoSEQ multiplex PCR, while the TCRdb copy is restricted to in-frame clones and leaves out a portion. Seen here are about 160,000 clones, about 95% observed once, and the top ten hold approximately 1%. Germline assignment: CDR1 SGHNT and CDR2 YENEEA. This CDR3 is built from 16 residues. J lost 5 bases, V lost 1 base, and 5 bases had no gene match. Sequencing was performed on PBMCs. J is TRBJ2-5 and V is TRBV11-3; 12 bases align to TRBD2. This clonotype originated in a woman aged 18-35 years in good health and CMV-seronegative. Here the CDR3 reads CASSLGRTSGEETQYF. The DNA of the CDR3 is TGTGCCAGCAGCTTAGGGCGGACTAGCGGGGAGGAGACCCAGTACTTC.